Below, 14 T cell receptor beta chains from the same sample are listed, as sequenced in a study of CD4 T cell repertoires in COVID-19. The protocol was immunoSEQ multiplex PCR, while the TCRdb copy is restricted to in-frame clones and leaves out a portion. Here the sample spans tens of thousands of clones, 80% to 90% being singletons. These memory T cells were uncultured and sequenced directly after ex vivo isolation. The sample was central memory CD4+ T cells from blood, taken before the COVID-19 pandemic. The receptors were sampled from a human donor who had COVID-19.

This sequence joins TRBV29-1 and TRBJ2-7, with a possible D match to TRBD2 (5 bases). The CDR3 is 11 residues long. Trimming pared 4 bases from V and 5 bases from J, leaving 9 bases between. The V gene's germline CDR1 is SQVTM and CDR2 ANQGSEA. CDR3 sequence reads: CSVAPGNEQYF. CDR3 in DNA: TGCAGCGTTGCCCCCGGGAACGAGCAGTACTTC.

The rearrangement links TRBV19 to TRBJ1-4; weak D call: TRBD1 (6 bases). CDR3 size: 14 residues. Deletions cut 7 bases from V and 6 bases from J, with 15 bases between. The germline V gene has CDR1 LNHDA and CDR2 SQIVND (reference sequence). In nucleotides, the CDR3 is TGTGCCAGTACCGACAGGTTAAAGGATGAAAAACTGTTTTTT. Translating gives CASTDRLKDEKLFF.

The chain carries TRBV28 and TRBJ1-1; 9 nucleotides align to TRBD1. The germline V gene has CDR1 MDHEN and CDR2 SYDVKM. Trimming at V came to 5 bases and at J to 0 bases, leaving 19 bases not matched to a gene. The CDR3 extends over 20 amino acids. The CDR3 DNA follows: TGTGCCAGCAGTCAAGTTAAAGGAACAGGGGGCTATAGCATGAACACTGAAGCTTTCTTT. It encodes CASSQVKGTGGYSMNTEAFF. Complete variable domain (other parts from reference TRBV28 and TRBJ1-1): DVKVTQSSRYLVKRTGEKVFLECVQDMDHENMFWYRQDPGLGLRLIYFSYDVKMKEKGDIPEGYSVSREKKERFSLILESASTNQTSMYLCASSQVKGTGGYSMNTEAFFGQGTRLTVV.

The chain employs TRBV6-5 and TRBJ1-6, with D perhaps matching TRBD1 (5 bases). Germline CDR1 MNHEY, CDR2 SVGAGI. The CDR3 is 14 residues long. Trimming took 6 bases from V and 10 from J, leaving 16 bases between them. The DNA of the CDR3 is TGTGCCAGCAGCCCGGACAAGGCGAGATCACCCCTCCACTTT. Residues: CASSPDKARSPLHF.

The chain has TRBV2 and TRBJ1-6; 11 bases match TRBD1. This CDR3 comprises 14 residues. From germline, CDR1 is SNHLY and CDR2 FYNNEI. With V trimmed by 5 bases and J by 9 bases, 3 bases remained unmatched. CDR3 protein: CASSPGTGGSPLHF. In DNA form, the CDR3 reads TGTGCCAGCAGTCCCGGGACAGGGGGTTCACCCCTCCACTTT.

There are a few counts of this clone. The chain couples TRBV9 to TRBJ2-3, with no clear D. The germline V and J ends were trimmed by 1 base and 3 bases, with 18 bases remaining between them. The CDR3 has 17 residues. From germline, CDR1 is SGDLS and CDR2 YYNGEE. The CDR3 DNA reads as TGTGCCAGCAGCGTACAACAGCCTTCACATGGTACAGATACGCAGTATTTT. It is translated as CASSVQQPSHGTDTQYF.

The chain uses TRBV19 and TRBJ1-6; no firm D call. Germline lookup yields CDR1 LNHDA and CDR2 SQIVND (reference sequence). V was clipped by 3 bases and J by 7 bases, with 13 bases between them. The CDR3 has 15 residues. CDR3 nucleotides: TGTGCCAGTAGTATCTCGGATCAGGTCAATTCACCCCTCCACTTT. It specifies CASSISDQVNSPLHF.

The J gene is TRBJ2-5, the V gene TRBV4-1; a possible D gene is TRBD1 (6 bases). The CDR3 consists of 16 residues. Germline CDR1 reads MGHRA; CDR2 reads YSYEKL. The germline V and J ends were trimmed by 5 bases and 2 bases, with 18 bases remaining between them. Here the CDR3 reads CASSFGQSSLQETQYF. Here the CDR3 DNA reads TGCGCCAGCAGCTTCGGACAGAGTTCCCTTCAAGAGACCCAGTACTTC.

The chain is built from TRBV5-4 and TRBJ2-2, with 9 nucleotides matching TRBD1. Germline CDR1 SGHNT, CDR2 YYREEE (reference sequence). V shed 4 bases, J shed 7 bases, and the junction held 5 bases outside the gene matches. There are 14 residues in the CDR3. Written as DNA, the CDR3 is TGTGCCAGCAGCCCCAACAGGGGGCGCGGGGAGCTGTTTTTT. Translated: CASSPNRGRGELFF.

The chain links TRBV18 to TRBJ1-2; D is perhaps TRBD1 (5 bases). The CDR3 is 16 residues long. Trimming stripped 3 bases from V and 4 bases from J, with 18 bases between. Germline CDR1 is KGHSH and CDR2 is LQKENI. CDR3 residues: CASSPQSRDNSYGYTF. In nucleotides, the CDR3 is TGTGCCAGCTCACCGCAGTCCAGGGATAACTCCTATGGCTACACCTTC.

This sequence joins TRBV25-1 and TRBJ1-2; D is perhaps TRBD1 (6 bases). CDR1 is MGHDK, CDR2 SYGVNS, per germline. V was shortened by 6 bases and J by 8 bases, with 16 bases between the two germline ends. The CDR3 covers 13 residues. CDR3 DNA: TGTGCCAGCAGCGCGGAGGGGGGGCGAGGCTACACCTTC. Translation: CASSAEGGRGYTF.

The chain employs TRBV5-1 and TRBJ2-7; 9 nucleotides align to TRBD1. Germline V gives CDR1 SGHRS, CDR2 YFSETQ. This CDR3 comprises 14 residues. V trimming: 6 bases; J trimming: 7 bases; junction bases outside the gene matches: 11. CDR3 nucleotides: TGCGCCAGCAATTCCGGGACAGGGTCCGGTGAGCAGTACTTC. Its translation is CASNSGTGSGEQYF. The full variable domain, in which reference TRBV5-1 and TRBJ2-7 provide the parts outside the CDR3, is KAGVTQTPRYLIKTRGQQVTLSCSPISGHRSVSWYQQTPGQGLQFLFEYFSETQRNKGNFPGRFSGRQFSNSRSEMNVSTLELGDSALYLCASNSGTGSGEQYFGPGTRLTVT.

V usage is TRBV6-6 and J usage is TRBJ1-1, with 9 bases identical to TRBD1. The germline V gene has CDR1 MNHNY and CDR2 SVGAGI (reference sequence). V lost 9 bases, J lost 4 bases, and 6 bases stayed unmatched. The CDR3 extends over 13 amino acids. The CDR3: CASNRGRSTEAFF. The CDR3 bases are TGTGCCAGTAACAGGGGGCGATCCACTGAAGCTTTCTTT.

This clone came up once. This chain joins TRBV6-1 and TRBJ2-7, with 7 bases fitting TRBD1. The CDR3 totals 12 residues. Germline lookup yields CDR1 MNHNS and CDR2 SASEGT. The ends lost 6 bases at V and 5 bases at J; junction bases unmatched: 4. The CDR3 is CASRTGFDEQYF. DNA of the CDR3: TGTGCCAGCAGGACAGGGTTCGACGAGCAGTACTTC.